This T cell receptor beta chain was sequenced during a study of cytomegalovirus exposure and HLA in healthy donors. Notes on the study in general: Analyses of presence and absence presupposed an approximately uniform sequencing depth across donors.

About this clone: Its antigen is not identified.

PCR involved 60 Vbeta and 13 Jbeta primers. Measured with immunoSEQ multiplex PCR; TCRdb has only the in-frame clones, and not every one. The table records some 100,000 clones, about four fifths of them present only once. The germline V gene has CDR1 WNHNN and CDR2 SYGVQD (reference sequence). The trim removed 5 bases at V and 1 base at J, leaving 4 bases unmatched. This CDR3 spans 15 amino acids. The V gene is TRBV10-1, the J gene TRBJ2-1, with 8 nucleotides matching TRBD1. The source material was PBMCs. The clonotype comes from a female donor in good health and CMV-seropositive. As DNA, the CDR3 is TGCGCCAGCAGTAAGCGACAGGGGTCCTACAATGAGCAGTTCTTC. It yields the protein CASSKRQGSYNEQFF.